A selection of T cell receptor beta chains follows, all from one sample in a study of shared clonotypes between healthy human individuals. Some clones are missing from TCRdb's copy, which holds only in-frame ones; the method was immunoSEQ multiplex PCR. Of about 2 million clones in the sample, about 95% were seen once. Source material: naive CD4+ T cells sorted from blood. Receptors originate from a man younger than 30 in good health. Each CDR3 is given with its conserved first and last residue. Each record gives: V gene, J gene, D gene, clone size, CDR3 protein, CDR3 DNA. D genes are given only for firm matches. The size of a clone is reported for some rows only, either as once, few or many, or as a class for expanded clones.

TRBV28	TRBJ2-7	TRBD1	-	CASSSPDRVYEQYF	TGTGCCAGCAGTTCGCCGGACAGGGTCTACGAGCAGTACTTC
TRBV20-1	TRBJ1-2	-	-	CSAREGTGYTF	TGCAGTGCTAGAGAGGGCACCGGCTACACCTTC
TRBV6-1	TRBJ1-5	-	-	CASRINQPQHF	TGTGCCAGCAGGATCAATCAGCCCCAGCATTTT
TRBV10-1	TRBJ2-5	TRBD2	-	CASSHSSGQETQYF	TGCGCCAGCAGCCACTCTAGCGGCCAAGAGACCCAGTACTTC
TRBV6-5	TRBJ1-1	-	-	CASSYSQVMNTEAFF	TGTGCCAGCAGTTATTCTCAGGTAATGAACACTGAAGCTTTCTTT
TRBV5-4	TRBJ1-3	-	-	CASSLVAGNTIYF	TGTGCCAGCAGCTTGGTGGCTGGAAACACCATATATTTT
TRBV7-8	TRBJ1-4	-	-	CASSLGAESLTTNEKLFF	TGTGCCAGCAGCTTAGGGGCAGAGAGCCTCACAACTAATGAAAAACTGTTTTTT
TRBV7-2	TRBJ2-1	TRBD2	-	CASSEGRANEQFF	TGTGCCAGCAGCGAGGGGAGGGCGAATGAGCAGTTCTTC
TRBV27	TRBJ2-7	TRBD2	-	CASSSIAGVEEQYF	TGTGCCAGCAGTTCCATAGCGGGAGTGGAGGAGCAGTACTTC
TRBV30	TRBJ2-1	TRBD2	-	CAWSAGASGMNEQFF	TGTGCCTGGAGTGCTGGGGCTAGCGGGATGAATGAGCAGTTCTTC
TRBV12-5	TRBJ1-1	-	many	CASGLVQQAFF	TGTGCTAGTGGTTTGGTACAACAGGCTTTCTTT
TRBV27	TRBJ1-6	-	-	CASSLWGSSYNSPLHF	TGTGCCAGCAGTTTATGGGGGAGCTCCTATAATTCACCCCTCCACTTT
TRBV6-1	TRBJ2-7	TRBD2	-	CASSEARTSGRGEQYF	TGTGCCAGCAGTGAAGCCCGGACTAGCGGGAGGGGTGAGCAGTACTTC
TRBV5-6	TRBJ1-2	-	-	CASSLGAGGYTF	TGTGCCAGCAGCCTGGGAGCTGGCGGCTACACCTTC
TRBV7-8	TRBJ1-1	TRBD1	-	CASSLPVTGGSDEAFF	TGTGCCAGCAGCTTACCAGTGACAGGGGGCTCGGATGAAGCTTTCTTT
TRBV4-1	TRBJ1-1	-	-	CASSHGGRSTEAFF	TGCGCCAGCAGCCACGGCGGGAGGAGCACTGAAGCTTTCTTT
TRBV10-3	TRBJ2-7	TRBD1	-	CAISLGQGNEQYF	TGTGCCATCAGCCTGGGACAGGGGAACGAGCAGTACTTC
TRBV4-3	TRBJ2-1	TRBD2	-	CASSQGGTSGRKSEQFF	TGCGCCAGCAGCCAAGGGGGGACTAGCGGGAGGAAGAGTGAGCAGTTCTTC
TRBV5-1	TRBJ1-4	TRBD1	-	CASSPTGGTNEKLFF	TGCGCCAGCAGCCCCACAGGGGGAACTAATGAAAAACTGTTTTTT
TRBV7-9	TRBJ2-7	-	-	CASSFGNSYEQYF	TGTGCCAGCAGCTTCGGTAATAGCTACGAGCAGTACTTC
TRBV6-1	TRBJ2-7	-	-	CASSEAGRGTYEQYF	TGTGCCAGCAGTGAAGCAGGACGGGGGACCTACGAGCAGTACTTC
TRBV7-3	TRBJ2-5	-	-	CASSRAERETQYF	TGTGCCAGCAGTCGGGCGGAACGGGAGACCCAGTACTTC
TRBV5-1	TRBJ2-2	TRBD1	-	CASSLGQGASGELFF	TGCGCCAGCAGCCTTGGACAGGGGGCTAGCGGGGAGCTGTTTTTT
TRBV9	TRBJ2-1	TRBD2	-	CASSVETSGIRRGEQFF	TGTGCCAGCAGCGTAGAGACTAGCGGGATTCGAAGGGGTGAGCAGTTCTTC
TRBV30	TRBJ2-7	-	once	CAWMGHFGEQYF	TGTGCCTGGATGGGCCACTTTGGCGAGCAGTACTTC
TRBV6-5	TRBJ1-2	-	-	CASSRSRDSYTF	TGTGCCAGCAGTAGGAGCAGGGATAGCTACACCTTC
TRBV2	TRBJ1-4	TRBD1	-	CASRTGTEEKLFF	TGTGCCAGCAGGACCGGGACAGAAGAAAAACTGTTTTTT
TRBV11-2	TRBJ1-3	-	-	CASSLAGARTGNTIYF	TGTGCCAGCAGCTTAGCAGGGGCGCGAACTGGAAACACCATATATTTT
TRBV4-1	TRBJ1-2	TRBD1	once	CASSHPGQDPLYGYTF	TGCGCCAGCAGCCACCCGGGACAGGACCCTCTCTATGGCTACACCTTC
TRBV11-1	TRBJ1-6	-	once	CASSSLGQQDNSPLHF	TGTGCCAGCAGCTCCCTAGGACAGCAAGATAATTCACCCCTCCACTTT
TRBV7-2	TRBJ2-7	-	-	CASSPGYYEQYF	TGTGCCAGCAGCCCAGGGTACTACGAGCAGTACTTC
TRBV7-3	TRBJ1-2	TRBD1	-	CASSLDREILRYGYTF	TGTGCCAGCAGCTTGGACAGGGAGATCCTTCGGTATGGCTACACCTTC
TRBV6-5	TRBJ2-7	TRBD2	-	CASSYSTSSYEQYF	TGTGCCAGCAGTTACTCGACTAGCAGCTACGAGCAGTACTTC